Below are 6 T cell receptor beta chains sequenced from a single sample in a study of control samples from healthy donors and cancer patients (dated by TCRdb to 2018 to 2020). Library generation was performed with the immunoSEQ multiplex PCR assay. TCRdb limited this immuneACCESS table to in-frame rearrangements with V and J called. A share of clones is missing; checked studies link under half to unresolved V genes, and the rest is unexplained. This sample comprises some 150,000 clones, over 90% of them detected only once. The ten largest clonotypes hold about 2.4% of the sample. The sequencing input was blood. The receptors come from a middle-aged man in good health.

V is TRBV30 and J is TRBJ2-7; D is possibly TRBD1 (5 bases). The germline CDR1 and CDR2 sequences are GTSNPN and SVGIG (reference sequence). The CDR3 is made up of 15 amino acids. Trimming left V 2 bases short and J 3 bases short, with 17 bases between. CDR3 loop: CAWSPPGALIYEQYF. DNA for the CDR3: TGTGCCTGGAGTCCGCCTGGGGCTCTGATCTACGAGCAGTACTTC.

The chain employs TRBV11-2 and TRBJ2-1; TRBD2 aligns across 10 bases. The CDR3 length is 16 residues. The V segment lost 0 bases and the J segment 4 bases; nucleotides outside the gene matches: 3. Per germline, CDR1 SGHAT and CDR2 FQNNGV. The CDR3 spells CASSLELAGVYNEQFF. In DNA form, the CDR3 reads TGTGCCAGCAGCTTAGAGCTAGCGGGAGTGTACAATGAGCAGTTCTTC.

This chain joins TRBV29-1 and TRBJ1-2; tentatively, D is TRBD1 (5 bases). Trimming cost V 0 bases and J 8 bases, with 16 bases left between them. Germline CDR1 and CDR2: SQVTM and ANQGSEA. The CDR3 runs to 14 residues. The CDR3 DNA reads as TGCAGCGTTGAAGAACAACGGGGACGTCGGGGCTACACCTTC. It specifies CSVEEQRGRRGYTF.

The chain uses TRBV15 and TRBJ1-2; TRBD1 might be the D (6 bases). V shed 5 bases and J shed 6 bases, with 19 bases lying between them. Per the germline V gene, CDR1 is LNHNV and CDR2 is YYDKDF (reference sequence). There are 15 residues in the CDR3. The CDR3 loop reads CATSPSTSGADGYTF. The CDR3 DNA sequence: TGTGCCACCAGCCCCAGCACCTCAGGGGCTGATGGCTACACCTTC.

The rearrangement uses TRBV5-8 and TRBJ2-5; a possible D gene is TRBD2 (6 bases). The V and J ends lost 2 bases and 5 bases respectively, with 10 bases between them. In germline, CDR1 is SGHTS, CDR2 YDEGEE. There are 13 residues in the CDR3. The CDR3 DNA follows: TGTGCCAGCAGCTTCGGGGGACGGGAGACCCAGTACTTC. Translated, it gives CASSFGGRETQYF.

J is TRBJ2-7 and V is TRBV5-1, with no clear D. The V end was cut by 0 bases, the J end by 2 bases, with 12 bases between. CDR1 SGHRS and CDR2 YFSETQ come from the germline V gene. This CDR3 comprises 15 residues. The DNA for the CDR3 is TGCGCCAGCAGCTTGGCAGGACGGCCAACCTACGAGCAGTACTTC. This translates into CASSLAGRPTYEQYF.